The T cell receptor (beta chain) described here comes from a study of CD8+CD57+ T cells in acquired aplastic anemia. Study-wide context: Yields of DNA that came from sorted CD4+ and CD8+ cells averaged about 2.9 ug.

The CDR3 has 17 residues. V dropped 11 bases and J dropped 0 bases, with 25 bases sitting between them. From germline, CDR1 is ENHRY and CDR2 SYGVKD. Overall study findings and caveats: Significance was not reached for CD8+ Simpson's diversity between patients and controls.

In regard to this clonotype: Its antigen is undetermined.

Genomic DNA templated the TCR beta VDJ and CDR3 profiling. TCRdb used MiXCR to reprocess the reads, holding one entry per CDR3 protein. The sample carries some 200,000 distinct CDR3 sequences, roughly half recorded once. Whoever was chosen for sequencing had shown CD8+CD57+ cell expansion by flow cytometry. A severe acquired aplastic anemia diagnosis applied to all patients. The sequence derives from a human donor with aplastic anemia. V is TRBV10-3 and J is TRBJ1-2, with D unresolved. The sample taken for sequencing was sorted CD4+, CD8+, or CD8+CD57+ T cells (not recorded which) from PBMCs. The CDR3 is CAALRPRTTSPNYGYTF. In nucleotides, the CDR3 is TGTGCCGCCCTACGGCCACGTACAACTTCTCCTAACTATGGCTACACCTTC.